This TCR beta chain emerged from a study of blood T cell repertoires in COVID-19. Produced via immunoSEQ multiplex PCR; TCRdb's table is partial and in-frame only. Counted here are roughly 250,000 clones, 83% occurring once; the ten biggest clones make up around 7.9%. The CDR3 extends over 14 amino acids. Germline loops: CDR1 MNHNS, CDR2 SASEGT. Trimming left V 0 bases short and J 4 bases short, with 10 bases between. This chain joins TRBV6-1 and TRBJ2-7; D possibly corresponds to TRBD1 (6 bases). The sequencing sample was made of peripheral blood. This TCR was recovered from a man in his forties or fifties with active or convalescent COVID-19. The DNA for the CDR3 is TGTGCCAGCAGTGAAGCTGGACAGCAATACGAGCAGTACTTC. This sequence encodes CASSEAGQQYEQYF.